This entry features one T cell receptor beta chain sequence. No cognate antigen has been identified for it. Base qualities are not provided; no much larger clone lies one nucleotide away. The sample originates from a study of Ad26.COV2.S vaccination and SARS-CoV-2 variants (dated by TCRdb to the early 2020s). Regarding the research as a whole: Vaccine-arm donors were drawn from COV1001, a multicentre, randomized, double-blind, placebo-controlled phase I-IIa trial of Ad26.COV2.S in healthy adults. Ad26.COV2.S was given intramuscularly at 5x10^10 or 1x10^11 viral particles, as a single shot or as two shots 56 days apart. Trial participants were randomized into five groups of five: low-dose or high-dose Ad26.COV2.S given once or twice, or placebo on both occasions. A total of around 32 samples were included in the TCR-sequenced set, comprising around 19 Ad26.COV2.S vaccine recipients, 5 placebo recipients and 8 SARS-CoV-2 convalescent individuals. TCRbeta repertoire sequencing served as the tool for gauging how specific and how broad the SARS-CoV-2-reactive T cell receptors were following Ad26.COV2.S vaccination. Throughout the experiments and outcome assessment, investigators stayed blinded to trial group allocation.

The treatment or condition label, as the study defines it: around 19 received Ad26.COV2.S at low or high dose, single or two shots; several received placebo; per-sample allocation not given. Repertoires of vaccine and placebo recipients were sequenced from samples collected on day 63 after the first injection. Cohort 1b enrolled 25 adults aged 18-55 years at a single site in Boston, USA, between 29 July and 7 August 2020. Ad26.COV2.S consisted of a replication-incompetent adenovirus type 26 vector by which a prefusion-stabilized SARS-CoV-2 spike protein from the original Wuhan strain was expressed. The immunoSEQ Assay was used to sequence TCRbeta CDR3 regions. After extraction, genomic DNA underwent amplification by bias-controlled multiplex PCR, followed by high-throughput sequencing. In the authors' own workflow: To quantify the absolute abundance of each unique TCRbeta CDR3 region, sequences were collapsed and filtered. T cell fraction was estimated by normalizing TCRbeta template counts to usable DNA, with usable DNA measured through amplification of reference genes found in all nucleated cells. Repertoire TCRs were annotated as SARS-CoV-2-specific by exact matching of V gene, CDR3 amino acid sequence and J gene to a known reactive TCR set. The reference SARS-CoV-2 TCR set was derived from MIRA and filtered for enrichment in COVID-19-positive ImmuneCODE repertoires, a step that removed public or cross-reactive TCRs. Based on the MIRA antigens, annotated TCRs were further analysed at the level of specific ORF or position within ORF. Breadth was defined as annotated unique rearrangements over total unique productive rearrangements; depth was the summed frequency of those rearrangements. Two-sided Wilcoxon rank-sum tests were applied when comparing TCR breadth between groups. Not all clones reach the TCRdb copy of this immuneACCESS table, which keeps in-frame sequences only. Checked studies attribute under half of the gap to unresolved V genes and leave the rest unexplained. Clone size and the V and J calls come from that table; the DNA yielded D and trimming. This sample gives about 420,000 clones in total; around 89% of them show up just once. The top ten hold about 4% of the sample.

There are 17 amino acids in the CDR3, from cysteine to phenylalanine inclusive. The DNA shown is the 51-base CDR3, in frame from base 1. Taken from the germline V gene, the CDR1 and CDR2 loops are SGHDT and YYEEEE. The germline V and J ends show losses of 5 bases and 0 bases respectively, and no gene match explains 12 bases of the junction. Beyond this particular receptor, the publication reports: Comparable non-spike TCR breadth was observed between vaccine and placebo recipients, consistent with only spike being contained in the vaccine. The study lacked the statistical power to compare responses across vaccine doses or regimens. After vaccination, substantial breadth of spike-specific CD8+ and CD4+ T cell responses was reported. Ad26.COV2.S recipients had higher spike-specific TCR breadth than placebo recipients (P = 0.0014). According to the authors, total T cell responses may have been underestimated by the TCR breadth and depth analyses.

The material sequenced was peripheral blood, taken in a trial of Ad26.COV2.S vaccine versus placebo. The sequence is built from TRBV5-6 and TRBJ2-3, and 7 junction bases match TRBD1. This sequence originates from a person between 18 and 59 years old who received the Ad26.COV2.S COVID-19 vaccine or a placebo. The CDR3 loop reads CASRKEGGLRSTDTQYF. The bases read TGTGCCAGCAGAAAAGAAGGGGGCCTGAGAAGCACAGATACGCAGTATTTT.